The source of this T cell receptor (beta chain) is a study of blood T cell repertoires in COVID-19. Study overall: The study drew acute and convalescent COVID-19 samples from the United States, Italy and Spain.

CDR3 size: 14 residues. V shed 9 bases and J shed 1 base, with 14 bases lying between them. Germline CDR1 KGHDR, CDR2 SFDVKD. Assignment of participants to cohorts was predicated upon participant-reported clinical history. Data came from immunoSEQ multiplex PCR; TCRdb stores just in-frame clones and leaves some out. This repertoire shows about 360,000 clones, roughly 90% found once; its top ten account for more than 2%. This chain connects TRBV24-1 to TRBJ2-5, with D possibly matching TRBD2 (7 bases). This receptor was obtained from a woman in her forties with acute COVID-19. Sequences were obtained from PBMCs or T cells enriched from blood (not recorded which). The CDR3 protein is CATSEGGIQETQYF. Here the CDR3 DNA reads TGTGCCACCTCCGAGGGGGGGATCCAAGAGACCCAGTACTTC.